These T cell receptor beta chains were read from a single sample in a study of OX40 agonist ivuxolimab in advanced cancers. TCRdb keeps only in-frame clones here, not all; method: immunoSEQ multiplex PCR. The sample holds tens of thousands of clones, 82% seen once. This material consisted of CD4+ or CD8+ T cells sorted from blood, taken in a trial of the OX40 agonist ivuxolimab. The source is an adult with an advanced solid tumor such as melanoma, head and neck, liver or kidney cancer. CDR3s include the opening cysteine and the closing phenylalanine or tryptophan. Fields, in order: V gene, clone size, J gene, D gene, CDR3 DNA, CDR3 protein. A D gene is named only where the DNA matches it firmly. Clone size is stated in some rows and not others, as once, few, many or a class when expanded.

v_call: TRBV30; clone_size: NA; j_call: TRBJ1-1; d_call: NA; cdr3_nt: TGTGCCTGGAGTCGTGGGAGGATAACGAACACTGAAGCTTTCTTT; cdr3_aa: CAWSRGRITNTEAFF
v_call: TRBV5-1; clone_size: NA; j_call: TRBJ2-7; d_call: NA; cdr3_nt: TGCGCCAGCAGCTTAGGGGCAGGACCCTCCTACGAGCAGTACTTC; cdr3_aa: CASSLGAGPSYEQYF
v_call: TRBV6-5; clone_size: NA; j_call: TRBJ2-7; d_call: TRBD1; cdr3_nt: TGTGCCAGCAAACCGGGACAGTCCTACGAGCAGTACTTC; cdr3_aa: CASKPGQSYEQYF
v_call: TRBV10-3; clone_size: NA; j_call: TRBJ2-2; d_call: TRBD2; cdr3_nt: TGTGCCATCAGTGAGTCGGGGACTAGCGGAGGGAAGTACACCGGGGAGCTGTTTTTT; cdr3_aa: CAISESGTSGGKYTGELFF
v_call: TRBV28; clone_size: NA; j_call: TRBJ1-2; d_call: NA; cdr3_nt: TGTGCCAGCAGTTTATCCTCGGTTGGAAACAACTATGGCTACACCTTC; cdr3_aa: CASSLSSVGNNYGYTF
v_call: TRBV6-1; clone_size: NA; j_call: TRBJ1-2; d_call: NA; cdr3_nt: TGTGCCAGCAGTGGTGAAGTAAGGGCTGGCTACACCTTC; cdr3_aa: CASSGEVRAGYTF
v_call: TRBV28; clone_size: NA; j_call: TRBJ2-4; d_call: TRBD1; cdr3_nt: TGTGCCAGCAGCCCAGGACAGGGAGGAAACATTCAGTACTTC; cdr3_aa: CASSPGQGGNIQYF
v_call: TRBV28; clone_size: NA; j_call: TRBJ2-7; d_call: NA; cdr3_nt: TGTGCCAGCGGAACTGGGTACGAGCAGTACTTC; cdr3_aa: CASGTGYEQYF
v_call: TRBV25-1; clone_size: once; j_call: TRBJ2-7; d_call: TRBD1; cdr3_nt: TGTGCCAGCAGTGGACAGGGAACCTACGAGCAGTACTTC; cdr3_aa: CASSGQGTYEQYF
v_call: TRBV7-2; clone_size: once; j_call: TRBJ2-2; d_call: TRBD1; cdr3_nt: TGTGCCAGCAGCTACCGGGACAGCGACACCGGGGAGCTGTTTTTT; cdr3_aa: CASSYRDSDTGELFF
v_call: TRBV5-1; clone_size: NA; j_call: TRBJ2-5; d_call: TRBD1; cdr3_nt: TGCGCCAGCAGCTCTAGACAGGGTCAAGAGACCCAGTACTTC; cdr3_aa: CASSSRQGQETQYF
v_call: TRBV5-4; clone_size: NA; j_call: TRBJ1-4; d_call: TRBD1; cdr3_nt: TGTGCCAGCAGCCAGGACAGGGGGGACGAAAAACTGTTTTTT; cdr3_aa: CASSQDRGDEKLFF
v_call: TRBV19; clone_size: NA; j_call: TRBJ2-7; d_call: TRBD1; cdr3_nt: TGTGCCAGTAGTCCCCCGGGACAGGCACCCTACGAGCAGTACTTC; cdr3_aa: CASSPPGQAPYEQYF
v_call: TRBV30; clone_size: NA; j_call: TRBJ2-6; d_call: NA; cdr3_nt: TGTGCCTGGAGTCTTCAATCTGGGGCCAACGTCCTGACTTTC; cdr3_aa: CAWSLQSGANVLTF
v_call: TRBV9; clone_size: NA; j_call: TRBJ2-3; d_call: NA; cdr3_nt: TGTGCCAGCAGCCCGGGTGGGGGGCCGGATACGCAGTATTTT; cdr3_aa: CASSPGGGPDTQYF
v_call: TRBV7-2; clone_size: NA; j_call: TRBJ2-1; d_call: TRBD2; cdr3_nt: TGTGCCAGCAGCCGGAGACTAGCGGGACCATACTCGAACAATGAGCAGTTCTTC; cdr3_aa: CASSRRLAGPYSNNEQFF
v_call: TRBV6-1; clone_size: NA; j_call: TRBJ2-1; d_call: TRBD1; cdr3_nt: TGTGCCAGCAAAGTAGGACAGGGGGAAAACAATGAGCAGTTCTTC; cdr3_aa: CASKVGQGENNEQFF
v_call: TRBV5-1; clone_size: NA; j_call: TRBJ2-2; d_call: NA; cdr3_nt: TGCGCCAGCAGCTGGGGCGGGGGCGGATCGAACACCGGGGAGCTGTTTTTT; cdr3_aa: CASSWGGGGSNTGELFF
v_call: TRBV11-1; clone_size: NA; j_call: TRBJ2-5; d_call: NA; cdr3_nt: TGTGCCAGCAGCTCCCAAATGGGGGGCGGGGAGCAGTACTTC; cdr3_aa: CASSSQMGGGEQYF
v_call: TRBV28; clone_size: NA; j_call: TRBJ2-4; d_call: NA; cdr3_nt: TGTGCCAGCAGTTTCCCGGACACAGCCAAAAACATTCAGTACTTC; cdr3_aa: CASSFPDTAKNIQYF
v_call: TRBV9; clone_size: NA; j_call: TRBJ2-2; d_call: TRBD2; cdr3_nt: TGTGCCAGCAGCGTAGCGGTGACTAGCGACACCGGGGAGCTGTTTTTT; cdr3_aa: CASSVAVTSDTGELFF
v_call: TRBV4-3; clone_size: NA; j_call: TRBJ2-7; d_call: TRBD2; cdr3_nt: TGCGCCAGCAGCCAAGAATGGCGGGGGACTAACCCCGAGCAGTACTTC; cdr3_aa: CASSQEWRGTNPEQYF
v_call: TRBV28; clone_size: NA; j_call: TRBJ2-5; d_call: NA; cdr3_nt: TGTGCCAGCAGTACGGTAGGGGAGACGGAGACCCAGTACTTC; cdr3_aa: CASSTVGETETQYF
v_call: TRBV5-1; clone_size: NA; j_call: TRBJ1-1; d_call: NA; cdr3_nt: TGCGCCAGCAGCTTATCAGCAGACACTGAAGCTTTCTTT; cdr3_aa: CASSLSADTEAFF
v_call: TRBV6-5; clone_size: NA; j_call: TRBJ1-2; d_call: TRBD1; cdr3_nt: TGTGCCAGCAGTTACGACAGACAGGGGAACTATGGCTACACCTTC; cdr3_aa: CASSYDRQGNYGYTF
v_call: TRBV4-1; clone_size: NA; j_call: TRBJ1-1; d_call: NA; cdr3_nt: TGCGCCAGCAGCCAGGTCAGTGCCGGGACTGAAGCTTTCTTT; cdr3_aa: CASSQVSAGTEAFF
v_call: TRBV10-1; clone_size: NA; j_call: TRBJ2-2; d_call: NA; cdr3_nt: TGCGCCAGCAGTGAGTCGCTCACGAACACCGGGGAGCTGTTTTTT; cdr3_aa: CASSESLTNTGELFF
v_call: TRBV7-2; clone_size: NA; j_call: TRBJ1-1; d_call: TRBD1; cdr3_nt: TGTGCCAGCAGCTTAGGGTGGCAGGGGGCTGAAGCTTTCTTT; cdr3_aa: CASSLGWQGAEAFF
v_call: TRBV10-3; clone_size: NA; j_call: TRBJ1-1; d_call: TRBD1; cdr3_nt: TGTGCCATCAGTGAACAGGGGGCGTACACTGAAGCTTTCTTT; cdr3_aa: CAISEQGAYTEAFF
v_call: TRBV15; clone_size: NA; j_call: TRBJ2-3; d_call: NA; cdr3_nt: TGTGCCACCAGCAGAGATCTGGGGGCGGATACGCAGTATTTT; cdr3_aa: CATSRDLGADTQYF
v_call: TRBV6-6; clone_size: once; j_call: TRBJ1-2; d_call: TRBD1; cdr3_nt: TGTGCCAGCAGCCTCCCTACAGGGGGTGGGGGCTACACCTTC; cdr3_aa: CASSLPTGGGGYTF
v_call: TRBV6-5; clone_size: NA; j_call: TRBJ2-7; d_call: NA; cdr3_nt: TGTGCCAGCAGTTCCCTAGCAGTAGACTACGAGCAGTACTTC; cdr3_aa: CASSSLAVDYEQYF
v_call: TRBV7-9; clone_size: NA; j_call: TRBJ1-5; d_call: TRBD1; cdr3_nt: TGTGCCAGCAGTTTCGACAGGGGGCGCGGTCAGCCCCAGCATTTT; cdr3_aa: CASSFDRGRGQPQHF
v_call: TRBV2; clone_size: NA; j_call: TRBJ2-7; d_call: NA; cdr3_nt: TGTGCCAGCGGCCGAGCGGGTACCTACGAGCAGTACTTC; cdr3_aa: CASGRAGTYEQYF
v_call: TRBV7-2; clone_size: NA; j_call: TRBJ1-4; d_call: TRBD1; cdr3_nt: TGTGCCAGCAGCTTGCCCCCCCCGGACAGGGGGCTTTTTAATGAAAAACTGTTTTTT; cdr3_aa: CASSLPPPDRGLFNEKLFF
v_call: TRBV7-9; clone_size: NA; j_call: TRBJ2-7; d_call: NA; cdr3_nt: TGTGCCAGCAGCTTATCGCTCTCCTACGAGCAGTACTTC; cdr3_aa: CASSLSLSYEQYF
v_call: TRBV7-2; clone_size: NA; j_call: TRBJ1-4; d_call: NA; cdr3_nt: TGTGCCAGCAGCTTAGTTGGGGCTAATGAAAAACTGTTTTTT; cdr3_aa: CASSLVGANEKLFF
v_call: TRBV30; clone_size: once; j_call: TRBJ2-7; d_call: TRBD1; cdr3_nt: TGTGCCTGTACAACCGGGACAGGTGTATACGAGCAGTACTTC; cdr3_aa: CACTTGTGVYEQYF
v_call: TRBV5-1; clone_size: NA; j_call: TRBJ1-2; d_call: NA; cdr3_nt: TGCGCCAGCAGCTTCGCAGGGGCGGACTATGGCTACACCTTC; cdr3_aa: CASSFAGADYGYTF
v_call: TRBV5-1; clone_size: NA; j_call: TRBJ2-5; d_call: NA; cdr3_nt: TGCGCCAGCAGCTGGGAAGAGACCCAGTACTTC; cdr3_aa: CASSWEETQYF
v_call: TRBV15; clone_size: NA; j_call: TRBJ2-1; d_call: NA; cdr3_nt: TGTGCCACCAGCACCACAAGGGGGGGTGAGCAGTTCTTC; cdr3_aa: CATSTTRGGEQFF
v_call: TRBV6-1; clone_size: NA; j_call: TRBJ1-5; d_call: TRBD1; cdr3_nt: TGTGCCAGCAGCGAACAGGGACAGGGGGCTCAGCCCCAGCATTTT; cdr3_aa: CASSEQGQGAQPQHF
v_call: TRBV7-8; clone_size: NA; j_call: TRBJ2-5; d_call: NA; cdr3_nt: TGTGCCAGCAGCTCCACAGGTACCAAAGAGACCCAGTACTTC; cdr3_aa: CASSSTGTKETQYF
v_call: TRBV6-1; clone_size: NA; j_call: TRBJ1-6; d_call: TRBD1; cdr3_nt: TGTGCCAGCACCGAAGACAGGGCCTATAATTCACCCCTCCACTTT; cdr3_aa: CASTEDRAYNSPLHF
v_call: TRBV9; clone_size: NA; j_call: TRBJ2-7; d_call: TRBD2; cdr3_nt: TGTGCCAGCAGCGTGCTAGCGGGAGAAAACGAGCAGTACTTC; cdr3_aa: CASSVLAGENEQYF
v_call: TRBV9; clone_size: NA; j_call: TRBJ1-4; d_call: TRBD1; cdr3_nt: TGTGCCAGCAGCGCTCTGACAGGGAGCGATGAAAAACTGTTTTTT; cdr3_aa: CASSALTGSDEKLFF
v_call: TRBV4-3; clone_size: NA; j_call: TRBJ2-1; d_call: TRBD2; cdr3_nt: TGCGCCAGCAGCCAAATAGCGGGAGGGGGTAATGAGCAGTTCTTC; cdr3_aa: CASSQIAGGGNEQFF
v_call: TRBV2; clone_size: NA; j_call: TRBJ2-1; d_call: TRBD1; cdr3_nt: TGTGCCAGTACTCGACAGGGGAGTGAGCAGTTCTTC; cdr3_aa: CASTRQGSEQFF
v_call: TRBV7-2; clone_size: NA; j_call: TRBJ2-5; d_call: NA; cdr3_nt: TGTGCCAGCAGCTTTAGGTCGGGGTTCTTGCCGGAGACCCAGTACTTC; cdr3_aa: CASSFRSGFLPETQYF
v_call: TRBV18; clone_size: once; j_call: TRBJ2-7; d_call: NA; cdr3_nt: TGTGCCAGCTCACCACTCGGCGGGGAACCCTACGAGCAGTACTTC; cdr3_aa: CASSPLGGEPYEQYF
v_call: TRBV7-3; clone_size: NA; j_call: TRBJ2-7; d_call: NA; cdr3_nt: TGTGCCAGCAGCTTAAGATCCGAGCAGTACTTC; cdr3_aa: CASSLRSEQYF
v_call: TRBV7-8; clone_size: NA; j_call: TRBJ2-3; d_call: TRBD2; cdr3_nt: TGTGCCAGCAGTCAGCGGGGGGAGGGGAATACGCAGTATTTT; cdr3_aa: CASSQRGEGNTQYF
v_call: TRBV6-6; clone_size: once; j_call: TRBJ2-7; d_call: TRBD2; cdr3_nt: TGTGCCAGCAGTTACCAAGGACTAGCTAGCGAGCAGTACTTC; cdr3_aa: CASSYQGLASEQYF
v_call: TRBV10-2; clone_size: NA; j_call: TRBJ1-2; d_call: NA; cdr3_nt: TGCGCCAGCAGTGGACCACAGGGAAGAGGCTATGGCTACACCTTC; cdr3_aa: CASSGPQGRGYGYTF
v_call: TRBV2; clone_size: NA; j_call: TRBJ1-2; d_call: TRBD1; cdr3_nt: TGTGCCAGCAGTAGTTTTACAGGGGTCTATGGCTACACCTTC; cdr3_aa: CASSSFTGVYGYTF
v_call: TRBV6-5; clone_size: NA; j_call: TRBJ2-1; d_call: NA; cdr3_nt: TGTGCCAGCAGTTGGACAGTAGGTTACAATGAGCAGTTCTTC; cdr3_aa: CASSWTVGYNEQFF
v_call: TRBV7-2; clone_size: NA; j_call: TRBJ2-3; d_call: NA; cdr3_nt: TGTGCCAGCAGCCCGACGACTGGCACAGATACGCAGTATTTT; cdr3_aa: CASSPTTGTDTQYF
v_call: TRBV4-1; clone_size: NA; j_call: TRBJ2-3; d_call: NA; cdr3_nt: TGCGCCAGCAGCCAAGAGGGGTTTAAGACAGATACGCAGTATTTT; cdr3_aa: CASSQEGFKTDTQYF
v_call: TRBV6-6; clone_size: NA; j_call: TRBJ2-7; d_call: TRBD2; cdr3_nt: TGTGCCAGCACTAGCGGATACTACGAGCAGTACTTC; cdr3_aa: CASTSGYYEQYF
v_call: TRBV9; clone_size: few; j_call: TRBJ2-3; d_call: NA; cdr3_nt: TGTGCCAGCAGCCTCACCCTCGAGGGGAGAGATACGCAGTATTTT; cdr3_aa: CASSLTLEGRDTQYF